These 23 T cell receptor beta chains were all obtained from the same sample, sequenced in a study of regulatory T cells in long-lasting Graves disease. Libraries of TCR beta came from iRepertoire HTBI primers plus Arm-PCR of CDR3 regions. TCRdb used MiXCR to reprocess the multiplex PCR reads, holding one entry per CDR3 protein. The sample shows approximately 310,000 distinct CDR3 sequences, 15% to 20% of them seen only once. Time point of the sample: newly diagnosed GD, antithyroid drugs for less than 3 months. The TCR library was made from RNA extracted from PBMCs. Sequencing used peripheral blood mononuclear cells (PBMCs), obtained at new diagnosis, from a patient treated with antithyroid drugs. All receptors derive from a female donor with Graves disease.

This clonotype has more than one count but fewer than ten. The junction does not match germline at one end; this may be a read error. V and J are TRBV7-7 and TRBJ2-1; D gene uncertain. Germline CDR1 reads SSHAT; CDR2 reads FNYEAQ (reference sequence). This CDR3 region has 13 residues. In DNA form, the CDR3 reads TGTGCTAGCAGCTTAGTGGCCCAGAATGAGCAGTTCTTC. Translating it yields CASSLVAQNEQFF.

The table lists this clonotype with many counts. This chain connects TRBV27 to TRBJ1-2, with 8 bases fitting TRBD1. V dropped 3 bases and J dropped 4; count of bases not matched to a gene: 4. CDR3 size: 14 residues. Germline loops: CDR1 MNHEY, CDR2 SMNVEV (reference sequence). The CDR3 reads CASSLDGQGYGYTF. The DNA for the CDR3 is TGTGCCAGCAGTTTGGATGGACAGGGCTATGGCTACACCTTC.

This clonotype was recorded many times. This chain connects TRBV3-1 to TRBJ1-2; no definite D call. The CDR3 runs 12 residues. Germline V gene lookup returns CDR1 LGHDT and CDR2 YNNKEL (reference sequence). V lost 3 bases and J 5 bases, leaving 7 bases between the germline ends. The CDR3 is CASSQQEYGYTF. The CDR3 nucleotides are TGTGCCAGCAGCCAGCAGGAGTATGGCTACACCTTC.

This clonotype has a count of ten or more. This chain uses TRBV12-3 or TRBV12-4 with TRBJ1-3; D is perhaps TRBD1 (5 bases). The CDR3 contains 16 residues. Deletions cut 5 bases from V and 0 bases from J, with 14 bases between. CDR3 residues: CASSATAPSSGNTIYF. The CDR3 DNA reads TGTGCCAGCAGTGCGACAGCGCCCAGCTCTGGAAACACCATATATTTT.

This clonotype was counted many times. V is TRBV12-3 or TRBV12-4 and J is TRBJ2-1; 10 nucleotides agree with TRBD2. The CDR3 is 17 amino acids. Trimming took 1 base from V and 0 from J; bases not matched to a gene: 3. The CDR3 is CASSLGSGRHSYNEQFF. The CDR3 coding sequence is TGTGCCAGCAGTTTAGGTAGCGGGAGGCACTCCTACAATGAGCAGTTCTTC.

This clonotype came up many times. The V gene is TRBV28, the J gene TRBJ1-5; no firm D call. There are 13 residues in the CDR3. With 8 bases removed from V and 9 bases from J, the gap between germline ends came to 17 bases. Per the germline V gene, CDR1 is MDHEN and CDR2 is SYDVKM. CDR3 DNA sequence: TGTGCCAGCGAAACTTTATCGGTAGGGCCCCAGCATTTT. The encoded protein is CASETLSVGPQHF. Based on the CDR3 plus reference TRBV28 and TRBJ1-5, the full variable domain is DVKVTQSSRYLVKRTGEKVFLECVQDMDHENMFWYRQDPGLGLRLIYFSYDVKMKEKGDIPEGYSVSREKKERFSLILESASTNQTSMYLCASETLSVGPQHFGDGTRLSIL.

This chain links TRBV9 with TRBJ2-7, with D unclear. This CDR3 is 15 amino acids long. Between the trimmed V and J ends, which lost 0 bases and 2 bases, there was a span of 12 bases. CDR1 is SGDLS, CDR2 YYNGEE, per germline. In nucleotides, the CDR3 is TGTGCCAGCAGCGTAGGGCCAGGATCGACCTACGAGCAGTACTTC. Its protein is CASSVGPGSTYEQYF.

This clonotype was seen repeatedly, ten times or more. CDR3 nucleotide sequence: TGTGCCAGCAGCCGTGGGACAGGGGAAGAGACCCAGTACTTC. This codes for CASSRGTGEETQYF. The chain carries TRBV3-1 and TRBJ2-5; TRBD1 agrees at 10 bases. The CDR3 consists of 14 residues. CDR1 is LGHDT and CDR2 is YNNKEL in the germline V gene (reference sequence). V lost 4 bases and J lost 3; bases outside the gene matches: 2.

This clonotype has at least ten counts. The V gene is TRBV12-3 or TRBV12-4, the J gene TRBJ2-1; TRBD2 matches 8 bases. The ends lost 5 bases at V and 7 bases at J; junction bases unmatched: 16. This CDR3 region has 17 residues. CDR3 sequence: CASSPPGGGGRSNEQFF. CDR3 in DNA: TGTGCCAGCAGTCCCCCGGGGGGGGGCGGGAGAAGTAATGAGCAGTTCTTC.

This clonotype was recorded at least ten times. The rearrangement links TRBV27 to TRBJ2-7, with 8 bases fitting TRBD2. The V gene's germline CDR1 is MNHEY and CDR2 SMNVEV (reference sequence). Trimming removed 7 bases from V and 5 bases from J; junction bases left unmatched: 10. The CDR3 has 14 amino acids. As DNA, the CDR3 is TGTGCCAGCACTCAAGCGGGAGAGGGTAACGAGCAGTACTTC. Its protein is CASTQAGEGNEQYF.

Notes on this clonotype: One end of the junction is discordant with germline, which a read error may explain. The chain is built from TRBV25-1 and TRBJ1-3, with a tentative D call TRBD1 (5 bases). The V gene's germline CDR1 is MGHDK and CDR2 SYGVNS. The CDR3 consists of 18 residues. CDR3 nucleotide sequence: TGTGCCAGCAGTGAATTAGAGGGGCCGGGAATAGCTGGAGACACCATATATTTT. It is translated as CASSELEGPGIAGDTIYF.

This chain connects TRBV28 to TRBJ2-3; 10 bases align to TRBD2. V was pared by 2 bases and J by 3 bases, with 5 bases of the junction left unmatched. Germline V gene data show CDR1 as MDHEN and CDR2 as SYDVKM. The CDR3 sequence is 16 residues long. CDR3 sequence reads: CASSLPSGRATDTQYF. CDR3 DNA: TGTGCCAGCAGTTTACCCAGCGGGAGGGCAACAGATACGCAGTATTTT.

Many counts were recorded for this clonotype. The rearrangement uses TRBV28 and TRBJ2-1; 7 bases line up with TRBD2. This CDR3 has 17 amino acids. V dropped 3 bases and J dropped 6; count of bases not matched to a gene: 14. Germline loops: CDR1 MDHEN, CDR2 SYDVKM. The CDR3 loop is CASSLLGLPQKGNEQFF. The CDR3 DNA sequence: TGTGCCAGCAGTTTGCTGGGACTACCCCAAAAGGGCAATGAGCAGTTCTTC.

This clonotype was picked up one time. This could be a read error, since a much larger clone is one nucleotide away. The CDR3: CASSVGGEAFF. CDR3 nucleotides: TGTGCCAGCAGTGTGGGGGGTGAAGCTTTCTTT. V usage is TRBV25-1 and J usage is TRBJ1-1, with a weak D call TRBD1 (5 bases). V lost 4 bases and J lost 7, with 7 bases in between. The germline V gene has CDR1 MGHDK and CDR2 SYGVNS. There are 11 residues in the CDR3.

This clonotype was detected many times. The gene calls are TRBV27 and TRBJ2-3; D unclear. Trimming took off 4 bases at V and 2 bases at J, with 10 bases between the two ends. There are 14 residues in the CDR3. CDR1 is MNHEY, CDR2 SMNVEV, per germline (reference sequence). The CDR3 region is CASSSHRFTDTQYF. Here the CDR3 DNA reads TGTGCCAGCAGTTCCCACCGTTTCACAGATACGCAGTATTTT.

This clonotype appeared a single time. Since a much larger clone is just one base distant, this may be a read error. DNA for the CDR3: TGTGCCAGCAGCCAACCCCAGGGACACGAGCAGTTCTTC. Amino acid sequence: CASSQPQGHEQFF. The chain combines TRBV11-3 with TRBJ2-1; D perhaps matches TRBD1 (6 bases). CDR1 is SGHNT, CDR2 YENEEA, per germline. V gave up 5 bases and J gave up 10 bases, with 15 bases separating them. This CDR3 has 13 amino acids.

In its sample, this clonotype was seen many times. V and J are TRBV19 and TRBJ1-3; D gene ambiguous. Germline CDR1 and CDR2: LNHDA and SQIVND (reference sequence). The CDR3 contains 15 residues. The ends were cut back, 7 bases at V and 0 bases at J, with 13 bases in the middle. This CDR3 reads CASTRRASSGNTIYF. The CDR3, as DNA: TGTGCCAGTACCCGGAGGGCGAGCTCTGGAAACACCATATATTTT.

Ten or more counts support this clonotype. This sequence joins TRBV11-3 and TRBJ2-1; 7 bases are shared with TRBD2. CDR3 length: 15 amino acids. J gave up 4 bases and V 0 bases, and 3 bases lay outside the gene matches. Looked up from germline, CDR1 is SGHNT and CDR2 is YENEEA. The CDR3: CASSLDSSGYNEQFF. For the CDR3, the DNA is TGTGCCAGCAGCTTAGACTCTAGCGGATACAATGAGCAGTTCTTC. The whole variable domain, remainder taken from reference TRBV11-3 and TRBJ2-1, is EAGVVQSPRYKIIEKKQPVAFWCNPISGHNTLYWYLQNLGQGPELLIRYENEEAVDDSQLPKDRFSAERLKGVDSTLKIQPAELGDSAVYLCASSLDSSGYNEQFFGPGTRLTVL.

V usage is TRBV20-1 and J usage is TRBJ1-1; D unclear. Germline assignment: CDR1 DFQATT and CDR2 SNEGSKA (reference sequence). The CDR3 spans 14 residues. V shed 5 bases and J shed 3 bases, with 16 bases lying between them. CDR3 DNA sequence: TGCAGTGCTCGGGAGGCGCGCAGCCACACTGAAGCTTTCTTT. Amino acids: CSAREARSHTEAFF.

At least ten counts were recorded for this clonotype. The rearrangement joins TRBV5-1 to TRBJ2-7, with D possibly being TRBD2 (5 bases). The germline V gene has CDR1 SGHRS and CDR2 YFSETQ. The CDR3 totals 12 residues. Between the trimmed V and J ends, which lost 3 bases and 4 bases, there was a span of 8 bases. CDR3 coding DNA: TGCGCCAGCAGCTCGGGAAGGTACGAGCAGTACTTC. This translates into CASSSGRYEQYF.

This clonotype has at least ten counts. The CDR3 loop is CASRGGRGASNQPQHF. In DNA form, the CDR3 reads TGTGCCAGCAGGGGGGGACGCGGGGCTAGCAATCAGCCCCAGCATTTT. The chain uses TRBV27 and TRBJ1-5, with TRBD1 as a possible D gene (5 bases). Germline CDR1 and CDR2: MNHEY and SMNVEV (reference sequence). CDR3 length equals 16 residues. The V and J ends lost 6 bases and 0 bases respectively, with 15 bases between them.

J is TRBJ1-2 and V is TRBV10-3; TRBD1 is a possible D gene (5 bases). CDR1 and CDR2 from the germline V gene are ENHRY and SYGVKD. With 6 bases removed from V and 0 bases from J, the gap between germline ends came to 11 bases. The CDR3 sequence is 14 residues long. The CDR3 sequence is CAIRDSGANYGYTF. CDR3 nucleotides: TGTGCCATCAGAGACAGCGGAGCTAACTATGGCTACACCTTC.

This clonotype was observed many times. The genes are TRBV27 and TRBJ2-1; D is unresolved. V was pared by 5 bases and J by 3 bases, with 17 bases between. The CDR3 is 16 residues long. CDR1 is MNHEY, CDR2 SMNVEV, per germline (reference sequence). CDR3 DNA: TGTGCCAGCAGTCCCTATCAGGTTGTGGTCTACAATGAGCAGTTCTTC. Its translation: CASSPYQVVVYNEQFF.